A selection of T cell receptor beta chains follows, all from one sample in a study of blood T cell repertoires in COVID-19. The table came from immunoSEQ multiplex PCR; TCRdb's copy has only in-frame clones and leaves some out. The sample shows more than 150,000 clones, about 88% of them seen only once. The specimen was peripheral blood. The receptors derive from a man between 65 and 80 years old with active or convalescent COVID-19. Each CDR3 is given with its conserved first and last residue. Fields, in order: clone size, V gene, J gene, D gene, CDR3 protein, CDR3 DNA. The D gene is left open where the match is weak. The size field is filled for only some rows; it gives once, few, many or a size class.

>-|TRBV28|TRBJ2-5|-
CASTRTIQETQYF
TGTGCCAGCACTCGGACAATACAAGAGACCCAGTACTTC
>-|TRBV6-5|TRBJ2-7|TRBD1
CASRIQGASYEQYF
TGTGCCAGCAGGATACAGGGGGCGAGCTACGAGCAGTACTTC
>-|TRBV28|TRBJ2-2|-
CASGPVGGGNTGELFF
TGTGCCAGCGGCCCCGTGGGGGGGGGCAACACCGGGGAGCTGTTTTTT
>-|TRBV6-2/TRBV6-3|TRBJ1-1|TRBD1
CASSPGTGVMNTEAFF
TGTGCCAGCAGCCCCGGGACAGGGGTGATGAACACTGAAGCTTTCTTT
>-|TRBV12-3/TRBV12-4|TRBJ1-2|-
CASSLMSGYGYTF
TGTGCCAGCAGTTTAATGAGCGGGTATGGCTACACCTTC
>once|TRBV7-8|TRBJ2-1|TRBD1
CASSLVGQGMNEQFF
TGTGCCAGCAGCTTAGTGGGACAGGGAATGAATGAGCAGTTCTTC
>-|TRBV29-1|TRBJ1-4|-
CSVEDYSPGATNEKLFF
TGCAGCGTTGAAGACTATTCTCCGGGAGCAACTAATGAAAAACTGTTTTTT
>-|TRBV11-2|TRBJ1-6|-
CASSLAAGPNSPLHF
TGTGCCAGCAGCTTAGCGGCAGGTCCAAATTCACCCCTCCACTTT
>-|TRBV25-1|TRBJ1-4|-
CASSGATGQNEKLFF
TGTGCCAGCAGTGGAGCGACAGGACAGAATGAAAAACTGTTTTTT
>-|TRBV6-5|TRBJ1-3|-
CASSYSRETGNTIYF
TGTGCCAGCAGTTACTCGAGGGAGACTGGAAACACCATATATTTT
>-|TRBV28|TRBJ2-6|-
CASSLLGGANVLTF
TGTGCCAGCAGTTTATTGGGCGGGGCCAACGTCCTGACTTTC
>-|TRBV28|TRBJ2-1|-
CASSLHQMRASEQFF
TGTGCCAGCAGTTTACACCAGATGAGGGCAAGTGAGCAGTTCTTC
>-|TRBV5-1|TRBJ2-1|TRBD1
CASSHTWPGQSYNEQFF
TGCGCCAGCAGTCACACATGGCCGGGACAGTCCTACAATGAGCAGTTCTTC
>-|TRBV7-9|TRBJ2-2|-
CASLSRQLNTGELFF
TGTGCCAGCCTGTCGCGACAGTTGAACACCGGGGAGCTGTTTTTT
>-|TRBV4-3|TRBJ1-1|-
CASSQVPEGWTEAFF
TGCGCCAGCAGCCAAGTTCCGGAGGGGTGGACTGAAGCTTTCTTT
>-|TRBV19|TRBJ1-6|-
CASSRTGYNSPLHF
TGTGCCAGTAGCCGGACGGGGTATAATTCACCCCTCCACTTT
>-|TRBV7-2|TRBJ2-7|TRBD1
CASSSGGAGSYEQYF
TGTGCCAGCAGCTCAGGGGGCGCCGGGTCCTACGAGCAGTACTTC
>-|TRBV3-1/TRBV3-2|TRBJ2-1|-
CASSYPRGGFYNEQFF
TGTGCCAGCAGCTACCCTAGGGGGGGCTTCTACAATGAGCAGTTCTTC
>-|TRBV28|TRBJ2-2|TRBD1
CASSLIGTGGPNTGELFF
TGTGCCAGCAGTCTCATCGGGACAGGGGGCCCAAACACCGGGGAGCTGTTTTTT
>-|TRBV30|TRBJ1-2|TRBD1
CAWSVLGQGAQDYGYTF
TGTGCCTGGAGTGTACTGGGGCAGGGGGCGCAGGACTATGGCTACACCTTC
>-|TRBV19|TRBJ1-2|TRBD1
CASRSRTGAGYTF
TGTGCCAGTAGGTCGAGGACAGGGGCGGGCTACACCTTC
>-|TRBV25-1|TRBJ2-7|TRBD1
CASSSSTDRDYEQYF
TGTGCCAGCAGTTCCTCAACTGACAGGGACTACGAGCAGTACTTC
>-|TRBV15|TRBJ2-7|-
CATSTHLTGAHPYEQYF
TGTGCCACCAGCACCCACTTGACAGGAGCCCACCCCTACGAGCAGTACTTC
>-|TRBV7-2|TRBJ1-6|TRBD1
CASSPGQGAGNSPLHF
TGTGCCAGCAGCCCAGGACAGGGGGCCGGGAATTCACCCCTCCACTTT
>once|TRBV7-2|TRBJ2-1|TRBD2
CASSPGGRPNEQFF
TGTGCCAGCAGCCCGGGGGGACGCCCCAATGAGCAGTTCTTC
>-|TRBV29-1|TRBJ2-7|-
CSAHPSSYEQYF
TGCAGCGCCCACCCGAGCTCCTACGAGCAGTACTTC
>-|TRBV27|TRBJ1-4|-
CASSLSPAGVKEKLFF
TGTGCCAGCAGTCTCTCCCCGGCAGGGGTTAAGGAAAAACTGTTTTTT
>few|TRBV3-1/TRBV3-2|TRBJ1-6|TRBD1
CATGDRAEPLHF
TGTGCCACCGGGGACAGGGCGGAGCCCCTCCACTTT
>-|TRBV2|TRBJ2-7|TRBD1
CASSATGANYEQYF
TGTGCCAGCAGTGCGACAGGGGCAAACTACGAGCAGTACTTC
>few|TRBV28|TRBJ1-1|TRBD1
CATQGRDRGGTEAFF
TGTGCCACCCAAGGAAGAGACAGGGGAGGGACTGAAGCTTTCTTT
>once|TRBV2|TRBJ2-7|TRBD2
CASREGLAGAGSYEQYF
TGTGCCAGCAGAGAGGGACTAGCGGGGGCGGGCTCCTACGAGCAGTACTTC
>-|TRBV28|TRBJ1-4|-
CASTSPRRGNEKLFF
TGTGCCAGCACCTCCCCTAGAAGAGGGAATGAAAAACTGTTTTTT
>-|TRBV3-1/TRBV3-2|TRBJ2-7|TRBD1
CASLSKGQGIYEQYF
TGTGCCAGCCTCTCGAAGGGACAGGGGATCTACGAGCAGTACTTC
>-|TRBV7-8|TRBJ2-7|-
CASSQYYEQYF
TGTGCCAGCAGCCAATACTACGAGCAGTACTTC
>once|TRBV6-5|TRBJ2-1|-
CASSRGPYNEQFF
TGTGCCAGCAGTCGAGGGCCTTACAATGAGCAGTTCTTC
>-|TRBV3-1/TRBV3-2|TRBJ1-2|TRBD1
CASSQGARRTGGGYTF
TGTGCCAGCAGCCAAGGAGCTCGAAGGACAGGTGGTGGCTACACCTTC
>-|TRBV28|TRBJ2-7|TRBD2
CASRRGGDYEQYF
TGTGCCAGCAGACGCGGGGGGGACTACGAGCAGTACTTC
>-|TRBV28|TRBJ2-3|TRBD2
CASSSWTSGGTDTQYF
TGTGCCAGCAGTTCCTGGACTAGCGGGGGCACAGATACGCAGTATTTT
>-|TRBV5-1|TRBJ2-7|TRBD1
CASSSDRGSYEQYF
TGCGCCAGCAGCTCGGACAGGGGATCCTACGAGCAGTACTTC
>-|TRBV4-3|TRBJ1-2|-
CASSKDRTYGYTF
TGCGCCAGCAGTAAGGACAGAACCTATGGCTACACCTTC
>-|TRBV28|TRBJ1-2|-
CASISPGSRAAKGYTF
TGTGCCAGCATATCACCGGGCTCCAGGGCCGCGAAGGGCTACACCTTC
>-|TRBV10-3|TRBJ1-5|-
CAIRQGENQPQHF
TGTGCCATCAGGCAAGGGGAAAATCAGCCCCAGCATTTT
>-|TRBV9|TRBJ1-2|-
CASSVDPTPNYGYTF
TGTGCCAGCAGCGTAGACCCTACTCCTAACTATGGCTACACCTTC
>-|TRBV6-5|TRBJ2-7|TRBD2
CASRTSGRHYEQYF
TGTGCCAGCAGAACTAGCGGGAGGCACTACGAGCAGTACTTC
>-|TRBV3-1/TRBV3-2|TRBJ2-7|TRBD2
CASSLGTTSSYEQYF
TGTGCCAGCAGCCTCGGGACTACCTCCTCCTACGAGCAGTACTTC
>-|TRBV28|TRBJ2-1|-
CASSFVGANDGYNEQFF
TGTGCCAGCAGTTTTGTGGGGGCCAACGATGGCTACAATGAGCAGTTCTTC
>-|TRBV6-6|TRBJ2-1|TRBD2
CASSLFLAGYNEQFF
TGTGCCAGCAGCTTATTTCTAGCGGGGTACAATGAGCAGTTCTTC
>-|TRBV15|TRBJ2-5|-
CATSRGGRQETQYF
TGTGCCACCAGCAGGGGGGGGCGCCAAGAGACCCAGTACTTC
>-|TRBV7-2|TRBJ1-6|TRBD1
CASSAGQGGFSPLHF
TGTGCCAGCAGCGCTGGACAGGGGGGGTTTTCACCCCTCCACTTT
>-|TRBV5-1|TRBJ2-2|-
CASSPQTGGELFF
TGCGCCAGCAGCCCGCAGACGGGCGGGGAGCTGTTTTTT
>few|TRBV5-1|TRBJ1-4|-
CASSLTEYEKLFF
TGCGCCAGCAGCTTGACAGAATACGAAAAACTGTTTTTT